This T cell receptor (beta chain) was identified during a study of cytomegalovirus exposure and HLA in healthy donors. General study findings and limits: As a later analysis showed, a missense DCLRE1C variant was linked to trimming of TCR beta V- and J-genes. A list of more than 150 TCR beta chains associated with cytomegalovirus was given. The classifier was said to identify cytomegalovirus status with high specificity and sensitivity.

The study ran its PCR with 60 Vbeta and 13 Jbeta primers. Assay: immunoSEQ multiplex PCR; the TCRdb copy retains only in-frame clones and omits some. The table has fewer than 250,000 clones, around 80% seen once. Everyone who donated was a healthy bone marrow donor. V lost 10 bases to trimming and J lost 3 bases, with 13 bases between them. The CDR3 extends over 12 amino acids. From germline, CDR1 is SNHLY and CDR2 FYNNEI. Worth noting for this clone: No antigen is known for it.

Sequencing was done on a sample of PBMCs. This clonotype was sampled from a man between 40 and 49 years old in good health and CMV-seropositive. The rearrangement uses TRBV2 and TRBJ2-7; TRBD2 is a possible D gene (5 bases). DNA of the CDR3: TGTGCCACCCGGGATCGACTCTACGAGCAGTACTTC. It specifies CATRDRLYEQYF. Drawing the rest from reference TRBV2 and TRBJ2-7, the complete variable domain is EPEVTQTPSHQVTQMGQEVILRCVPISNHLYFYWYRQILGQKVEFLVSFYNNEISEKSEIFDDQFSVERPDGSNFTLKIRSTKLEDSAMYFCATRDRLYEQYFGPGTRLTVT.